What follows are 5 T cell receptor beta chains derived from one specimen sequenced in a study of identical twins. TCRdb re-called the 5' RACE reads through MiXCR, storing one row per CDR3 protein. The table lists around 370,000 distinct CDR3 sequences, 9% of them singletons. Sequences were obtained from naive T cells sorted from blood. These TCRs come from a woman in her forties or fifties in good health.

This clonotype was picked up a small number of times. This chain links TRBV7-7 with TRBJ2-3; a possible D gene is TRBD1 (5 bases). The CDR3 consists of 13 residues. Trimming left V 5 bases short and J 4 bases short, with 10 bases between. Germline CDR1 reads SSHAT; CDR2 reads FNYEAQ (reference sequence). DNA for the CDR3: TGTGCCAGCAGCCCCCAGGGTGCAGATACGCAGTATTTT. Translation: CASSPQGADTQYF.

This clonotype was counted only a few times. The chain is built from TRBV27 and TRBJ1-6; D unresolved. Germline V CDR1 and CDR2: MNHEY, SMNVEV (reference sequence). Trimming removed 5 bases from V and 15 bases from J, with 11 bases in between. This CDR3 comprises 11 residues. CDR3 nucleotides: TGTGCCAGCAGTACCGGGAATCTCCTCCACTTT. Its protein is CASSTGNLLHF.

This clonotype was detected only a few times. This chain uses TRBV24-1 with TRBJ2-1; possibly TRBD1 for D (5 bases). Germline values: CDR1 KGHDR, CDR2 SFDVKD. CDR3 length equals 13 residues. V dropped 10 bases and J dropped 7 bases, with 16 bases sitting between them. In nucleotides, the CDR3 is TGTGCCACGGAAACGACAGCCCAGAATGAGCAGTTCTTC. Encoded protein: CATETTAQNEQFF.

The V and J genes are TRBV18 and TRBJ2-7, with D maybe TRBD2 (5 bases). Germline lookup yields CDR1 KGHSH and CDR2 LQKENI. The CDR3 totals 13 residues. Between the trimmed V and J ends, which lost 1 base and 3 bases, there was a span of 7 bases. In DNA form, the CDR3 reads TGTGCCAGCTCACCACTGGAGGACTACGAGCAGTACTTC. Encoded protein: CASSPLEDYEQYF.

This clonotype showed up many times. The chain is built from TRBV10-3 and TRBJ1-1, with D unclear. Germline V gives CDR1 ENHRY, CDR2 SYGVKD. The ends were cut back, 1 base at V and 6 bases at J, with 9 bases in the middle. The CDR3 covers 13 residues. CDR3 in DNA: TGTGCCATCAGTGAGTACGGGGTGCCTGAAGCTTTCTTT. Protein sequence: CAISEYGVPEAFF.